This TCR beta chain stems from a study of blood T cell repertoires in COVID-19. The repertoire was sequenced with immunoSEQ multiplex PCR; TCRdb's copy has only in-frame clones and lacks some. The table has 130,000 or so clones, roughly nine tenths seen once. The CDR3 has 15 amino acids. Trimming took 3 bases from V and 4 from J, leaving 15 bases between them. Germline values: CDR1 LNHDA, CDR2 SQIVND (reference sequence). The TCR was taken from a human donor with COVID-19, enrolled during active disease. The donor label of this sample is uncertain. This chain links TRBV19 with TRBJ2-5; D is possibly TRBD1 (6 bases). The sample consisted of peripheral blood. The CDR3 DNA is TGTGCCAGTAGTATTCAGGCAGGGGAAGGAGAGACCCAGTACTTC. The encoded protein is CASSIQAGEGETQYF.